This T cell receptor beta chain was found in a study of shared clonotypes between healthy human individuals. Looked up from germline, CDR1 is SGDLS and CDR2 is YYNGEE. V was clipped by 0 bases and J by 5 bases, with 8 bases between them. The CDR3 extends over 14 amino acids. The repertoire was sequenced with immunoSEQ multiplex PCR; TCRdb's copy has only in-frame clones and lacks some. The sample gives fewer than 400,000 clones, approximately 79% of which show up once; about a tenth is in the top ten. The receptor comes from a young man in good health. Material: memory CD4+ T cells sorted from blood. Indicated subset: CD45RA-negative fraction. The chain uses TRBV9 and TRBJ2-2; D is unresolved. In DNA, the CDR3 is TGTGCCAGCAGCGTAGAGGCCGGTACCGGGGAGCTGTTTTTT. Residues: CASSVEAGTGELFF.